This TCR beta chain was retrieved from a study of cytomegalovirus exposure and HLA in healthy donors. The study's findings and limits: In a later analysis, HLA-C alleles had the fewest associated TCRs, DRB1 alleles the most. Most of the TCR beta V segments (in an earlier analysis) were productive either about 90% or about 30% of the time. In a later analysis, TCR beta V- and J-gene trimming showed a link to a missense DCLRE1C variant.

For this clone: Its specificity is not known. The junction departs from germline at one end; a sequencing error may be responsible.

Both 60 Vbeta primers and 13 Jbeta primers went into the PCR. The data were produced by immunoSEQ multiplex PCR, yet TCRdb's version contains in-frame clones alone and is incomplete. The sample includes 70,000 to 95,000 clones, 75% to 85% seen only once; the top ten take under 2.5%. Sequenced: PBMCs. The clonotype comes from a young man in good health and CMV-seronegative.

The CDR3 region has the DNA TGTGCCAGCAGCTTATTGGACAGTTATAATTCACCCCTCCACTTT. It encodes CASSLLDSYNSPLHF. This rearrangement joins TRBV27 to TRBJ1-6; D may be TRBD1 (6 bases). Germline V CDR1 and CDR2: MNHEY, SMNVEV (reference sequence). The CDR3 consists of 15 residues.